Given below is one T cell receptor beta chain in context. The antigen is not known. Sequencing was performed with immunoSEQ multiplex PCR; in TCRdb, only in-frame clones are kept and a portion is missing. The sample has 35,000 or so clones, around 83% seen once; the top ten hold 24%. This entry belongs to a study of a mutant IDH1 vaccine in newly diagnosed glioma. Study-level information: Therapy received beforehand was radiotherapy, temozolomide, or both, with most patients given both.

The ends were cut back, 0 bases at V and 0 bases at J, with 9 bases in the middle. This CDR3 spans 15 amino acids. The germline V gene has CDR1 GTSNPN and CDR2 SVGIG (reference sequence). Findings of the study overall: Among top peripheral T cell clonotypes, changes seemed unrelated to pseudoprogression.

The time point denotes: week 5, during vaccination. One vaccine dose held 300 ug of mutant IDH1 20-mer peptide and came with topical imiquimod. Each donor presented with a new WHO grade 3 or 4 astrocytoma that tested IDH1-mutant and showed ATRX loss. The starting material was PBMCs, obtained from a glioma patient whose treatment included an IDH1 peptide vaccine. The chain carries TRBV30 and TRBJ1-3, with TRBD1 as a possible D gene (6 bases). The receptor comes from a man aged 25 to 40 with glioma. CDR3 residues: CAWSVQGGSGNTIYF. In DNA form, the CDR3 reads TGTGCCTGGAGTGTACAAGGGGGCTCTGGAAACACCATATATTTT.